The following is a T cell receptor beta chain sequence with its context. This specimen comes from a study of regulatory T cells in long-lasting Graves disease. Time point of the sample: persistent/refractory GD, antithyroid drugs over 5 years with positive TRAb. With RNA extracted from PBMCs as input, the TCR library was made. The V gene's germline CDR1 is MDHEN and CDR2 SYDVKM. Trimming pared 4 bases from V and 4 bases from J, leaving 8 bases between. This CDR3 spans 13 amino acids. Investigators prepared the TCR beta libraries by applying iRepertoire HTBI primers and Arm-PCR of CDR3 regions. Each CDR3 protein is one row after TCRdb ran MiXCR on the multiplex PCR reads. The table records hundreds of thousands of distinct CDR3 sequences, 20% to 25% of them present only once.

The V gene is TRBV28, the J gene TRBJ2-1; D is unclear. The sequence came from a female donor with Graves disease. The specimen was peripheral blood mononuclear cells (PBMCs), collected when the disease was refractory, from a patient treated with antithyroid drugs. The CDR3: CASSYRNYNEQFF. The CDR3, as DNA: TGTGCCAGCAGTTACCGGAATTACAATGAGCAGTTCTTC.